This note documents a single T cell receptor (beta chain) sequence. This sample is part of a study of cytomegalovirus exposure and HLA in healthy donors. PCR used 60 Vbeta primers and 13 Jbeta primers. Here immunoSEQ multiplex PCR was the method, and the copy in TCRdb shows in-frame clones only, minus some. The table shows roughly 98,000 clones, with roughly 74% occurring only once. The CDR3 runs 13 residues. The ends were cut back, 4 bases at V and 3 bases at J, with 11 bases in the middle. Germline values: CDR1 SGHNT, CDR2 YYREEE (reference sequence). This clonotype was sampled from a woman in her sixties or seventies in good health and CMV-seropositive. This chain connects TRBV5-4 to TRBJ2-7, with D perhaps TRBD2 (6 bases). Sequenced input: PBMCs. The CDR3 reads CASSPWGDYEQYF. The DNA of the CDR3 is TGTGCCAGCAGCCCCTGGGGGGACTACGAGCAGTACTTC. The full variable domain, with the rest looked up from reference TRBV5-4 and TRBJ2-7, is ETGVTQSPTHLIKTRGQQVTLRCSSQSGHNTVSWYQQALGQGPQFIFQYYREEENGRGNFPPRFSGLQFPNYSSELNVNALELDDSALYLCASSPWGDYEQYFGPGTRLTVT.